This T cell receptor (beta chain) emerged from a study of shared clonotypes between healthy human individuals. Overall study: A few men and two women, aged 18 to 49, were donors.

The CDR3 extends over 13 amino acids. Germline CDR1 is MNHEY and CDR2 is SVGAGI. Trimming removed 1 base at V and 5 bases at J, with 6 bases between. On this clone itself: No antigen is known for it.

Sequencing was performed with immunoSEQ multiplex PCR; in TCRdb, only in-frame clones are kept and a portion is missing. There are about 2.3 million clones in the sample; under 95% occur only once, and 0.37% lies in the top ten. Study results and limitations: The expectation was that sequencing depth would affect clonotype sharing among donors. The study's rarefaction showed incomplete sorted-subset sequencing despite large depth. Naive CD4 clonotypes were shared across a handful of donors at 4% to 5%.

The chain links TRBV6-5 to TRBJ2-1, with D tentatively TRBD1 (6 bases). The receptor was derived from a man between 18 and 35 years old in good health. Some clones in this sample may be carry-over from other donors' samples. Sequencing used naive CD4+ T cells from PBMCs. Subset noted: CD45RA+ positively selected. CDR3 amino acids: CASSYYRDNEQFF. In DNA, the CDR3 is TGTGCCAGCAGTTACTACAGGGACAATGAGCAGTTCTTC.